Below, 2 T cell receptor beta chains from the same sample are listed, as sequenced in a study of regulatory T cells in long-lasting Graves disease. The sample's time point: newly diagnosed GD, antithyroid drugs for less than 3 months. With RNA extracted from PBMCs as input, the TCR library was made. With iRepertoire HTBI primers and Arm-PCR of CDR3 regions, TCR beta libraries were built. MiXCR, applied by TCRdb to the multiplex PCR reads, yields one record per CDR3 protein. Of some 220,000 distinct CDR3 sequences in the sample, roughly 19% are singletons; the top ten hold 12%. A further study also used this sample, focusing on T cells in Graves' hyperthyroidism and ophthalmopathy.

Sequences were derived from peripheral blood mononuclear cells (PBMCs), sampled at new diagnosis, from a patient treated with antithyroid drugs. All receptors come from a woman aged 30 to 39 with Graves disease.

This clonotype was found many times. This rearrangement joins TRBV11-2 to TRBJ1-6, with D possibly being TRBD1 (5 bases). Germline V gene lookup returns CDR1 SGHAT and CDR2 FQNNGV. CDR3 length: 15 amino acids. Trimming stripped 2 bases from V and 8 bases from J, with 13 bases between. In nucleotides, the CDR3 is TGTGCCAGCAGCTTAAAGCGACAGACCCATTCACCCCTCCACTTT. Its protein is CASSLKRQTHSPLHF.

This clonotype was counted ten times or more. This chain links TRBV5-1 with TRBJ2-7; 8 bases line up with TRBD2. The V and J ends lost 4 bases and 2 bases, in that order; junction bases with no gene match: 11. This CDR3 spans 16 amino acids. Per germline, CDR1 SGHRS and CDR2 YFSETQ. CDR3 sequence reads: CASSLGHGRATYEQYF. The CDR3 coding sequence is TGCGCCAGCAGCCTGGGACACGGGAGGGCCACCTACGAGCAGTACTTC.